This TCR beta chain was found in a study of blood T cell repertoires in COVID-19. Overall study context: Sites in the United States, Italy and Spain provided acute and convalescent COVID-19 samples.

Per the original methods: From reference gene primer amplification, estimates of nucleated cell counts were derived. The table came from immunoSEQ multiplex PCR; TCRdb's copy has only in-frame clones and leaves some out. V and J calls and clone size are given by that table; D and trimming were obtained from the DNA. The table records approximately 140,000 clones, approximately 79% of them present only once. CDR3 length: 14 amino acids. V dropped 4 bases and J dropped 1 base, with 10 bases sitting between them. Per germline, CDR1 KGHSH and CDR2 LQKENI. Researchers sorted participants into cohorts using their self-reported clinical history.

The receptor was isolated from a man aged 35-49 years with acute COVID-19. The source material was PBMCs or T cells enriched from blood (not recorded which). This chain connects TRBV18 to TRBJ2-5, with D maybe TRBD1 (5 bases). The CDR3 reads CASSLTAFQETQYF. CDR3 bases: TGTGCCAGCTCACTGACAGCTTTCCAAGAGACCCAGTACTTC.